This passage covers 7 T cell receptor beta chains from one sample sequenced in a study of CD8+ T cells in alopecia areata. Following extraction, RNA underwent reverse transcription to cDNA, which served as the sequencing template. Sequenced by immunoSEQ multiplex PCR; TCRdb stores in-frame clones only, minus some. The data show 150,000 to 200,000 clones, 60% seen once. Treatment reported: oral pan-JAK inhibitor, 5-10 mg twice daily. Sequenced here: CD4+ T cells sorted from blood, sampled at week 24, from a patient treated with tofacitinib. These receptors all stem from a human donor with alopecia areata.

J is TRBJ2-7 and V is TRBV5-8; maybe TRBD1 (6 bases). There are 15 residues in the CDR3. Per germline, CDR1 SGHTS and CDR2 YDEGEE. V was trimmed by 4 bases and J by 0 bases, leaving 14 bases between them. The CDR3 region is CASSNRALSSYEQYF. As DNA, the CDR3 is TGTGCCAGCAGCAACAGGGCCCTTAGCTCCTACGAGCAGTACTTC.

At least ten counts were recorded for this clone. Other nucleotide sequences from this sample produce the same CDR3. In nucleotides, the CDR3 is TGTGCCAGCAGCTTCGGCGAGACCCAGTACTTC. It is translated as CASSFGETQYF. J is TRBJ2-5 and V is TRBV5-6; D is uncertain. The germline V gene encodes CDR1 SGHDT and CDR2 YYEEEE. V gave up 2 bases and J gave up 5 bases, with 4 bases separating them. The CDR3 has 11 amino acids.

The chain recombines TRBV6-1 with TRBJ1-5, with D unresolved. The CDR3 has 14 amino acids. Germline V lookup: CDR1 MNHNS, CDR2 SASEGT. Trimming stripped 2 bases from V and 0 bases from J, with 5 bases between. In nucleotides, the CDR3 is TGTGCCAGCAGTGAACGGGATAGCAATCAGCCCCAGCATTTT. It specifies CASSERDSNQPQHF.

This clone has more than one count but fewer than ten. The CDR3 spells CSVDHSYTQYF. The CDR3 bases are TGCAGCGTTGATCACAGCTATACGCAGTATTTT. The V and J genes are TRBV29-1 and TRBJ2-3; no definite D call. Between the trimmed V and J ends, which lost 3 bases and 7 bases, there was a span of 8 bases. Germline V lookup: CDR1 SQVTM, CDR2 ANQGSEA. The CDR3 consists of 11 residues.

The chain has TRBV25-1 and TRBJ1-6; TRBD1 is a possible D gene (5 bases). Germline CDR1 is MGHDK and CDR2 is SYGVNS. Trimming took 6 bases from V and 6 from J, leaving 15 bases between them. The CDR3 has 15 amino acids. The CDR3 protein is CASRSKGQFNSPLHF. As DNA, the CDR3 is TGTGCCAGCAGATCCAAGGGGCAATTTAATTCACCCCTCCACTTT.

The chain employs TRBV7-2 and TRBJ2-5; weak D call: TRBD2 (7 bases). The CDR3 length is 14 residues. Per the germline V gene, CDR1 is SGHTA and CDR2 is FQGNSA. With 1 base removed from V and 3 bases from J, the gap between germline ends came to 9 bases. The CDR3 nucleotides read TGTGCCAGCAGCTTAGAGGGGGGGAAAGAGACCCAGTACTTC. Encoded protein: CASSLEGGKETQYF.

The chain recombines TRBV9 with TRBJ2-4; weak D call: TRBD2 (7 bases). V was trimmed by 0 bases and J by 5 bases, leaving 15 bases between them. The CDR3 contains 16 residues. In germline, CDR1 is SGDLS, CDR2 YYNGEE. CDR3 nucleotide sequence: TGTGCCAGCAGCGTAGATCCTGCGGGGGCGGAAAACATTCAGTACTTC. Translated: CASSVDPAGAENIQYF.